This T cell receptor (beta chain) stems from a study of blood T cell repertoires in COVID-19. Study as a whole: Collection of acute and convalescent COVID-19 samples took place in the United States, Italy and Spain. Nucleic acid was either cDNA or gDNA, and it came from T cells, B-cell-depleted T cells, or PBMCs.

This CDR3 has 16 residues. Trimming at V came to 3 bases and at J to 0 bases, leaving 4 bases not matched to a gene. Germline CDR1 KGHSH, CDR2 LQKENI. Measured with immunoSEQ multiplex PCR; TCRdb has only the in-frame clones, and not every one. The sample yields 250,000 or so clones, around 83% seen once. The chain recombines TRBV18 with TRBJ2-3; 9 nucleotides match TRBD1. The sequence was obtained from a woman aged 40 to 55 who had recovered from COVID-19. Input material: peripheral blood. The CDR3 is CASSPPQGASTDTQYF. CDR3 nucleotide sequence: TGTGCCAGCTCACCTCCACAGGGGGCGAGCACAGATACGCAGTATTTT.